Described below is a single T cell receptor (beta chain) sequence and its context. Its antigen is as yet unknown. The data are from a study of OX40 agonist ivuxolimab in advanced cancers. Study-level information: Previous treatment with anti-PD-1, anti-PD-L1 or anti-CTLA-4 therapy was allowed; 35% to 50% had received some.

Study-wide results and caveats: Expanded clones tended on average to be more numerous among CD8+ T cells than CD4+. The antigen specificity of the peripheral T cells (those that were expanded) was not determined.

V dropped 0 bases and J dropped 8 bases, with 8 bases sitting between them. Germline CDR1 and CDR2: SGHRS and YFSETQ. The CDR3 consists of 12 residues. TCRdb keeps only in-frame clones here, not all; method: immunoSEQ multiplex PCR. This table holds approximately 92,000 clones, 90% to 97% found once. The clonotype comes from an adult with an advanced solid tumor such as melanoma, head and neck, liver or kidney cancer. The material sequenced was CD4+ or CD8+ T cells sorted from blood, taken in a trial of the OX40 agonist ivuxolimab. The gene calls are TRBV5-1 and TRBJ1-1; D is ambiguous. CDR3 DNA: TGCGCCAGCAGCTTGGAGGCAGACGAAGCTTTCTTT. The encoded protein is CASSLEADEAFF.